This TCR beta chain was sequenced for a study of T cell responses to AZD1222 COVID-19 vaccine. The study's findings and limits: When two AZD1222 doses had been given, Spike-specific TCR breadth and depth rose. Repertoire samples came only from after the peak T cell response. Targeting of unmutated variant regions was reportedly seen in nearly half of spike-specific TCRs. Donors, mostly white British, included more females; clonal diversity was possibly underestimated.

Comment on this clone: Its antigen is unidentified.

Clones were sequenced by immunoSEQ multiplex PCR, and TCRdb holds only the in-frame ones, with some missing. Of 140,000 to 150,000 clones detected, just under 95% appear once; the ten largest clones hold approximately 12%. The length of the CDR3 is 14 residues. The V gene end was trimmed by 4 bases and the J gene end by 4 bases; junction bases not matched to a gene: 3. Germline V lookup: CDR1 SNHLY, CDR2 FYNNEI. The specimen comprised peripheral blood, sampled after recovery from COVID-19. The TCR comes from an adult who had recovered from COVID-19. The rearrangement links TRBV2 to TRBJ2-1; 8 positions match TRBD2. The CDR3 sequence is CASSAASGYNEQFF. The CDR3 DNA follows: TGTGCCAGCAGTGCGGCTAGCGGGTACAATGAGCAGTTCTTC. Together with reference TRBV2 and TRBJ2-1, the CDR3 gives the full variable domain: EPEVTQTPSHQVTQMGQEVILRCVPISNHLYFYWYRQILGQKVEFLVSFYNNEISEKSEIFDDQFSVERPDGSNFTLKIRSTKLEDSAMYFCASSAASGYNEQFFGPGTRLTVL.